Listed below are T cell receptor beta chains from one sample, sequenced in a study of CD8+CD57+ T cells in acquired aplastic anemia. Each CDR3 protein gets one entry after TCRdb re-called the reads with MiXCR. In the table there are about 190,000 distinct CDR3 sequences, about 53% of which are singletons. The source material was sorted CD4+, CD8+, or CD8+CD57+ T cells (not recorded which) from PBMCs. Every receptor here comes from a human donor in good health, serving as a control. Each CDR3 is given with its conserved first and last residue.

v_call: TRBV19
j_call: TRBJ2-7
cdr3_aa: CASSLAGDYEQYF

v_call: TRBV7-9
j_call: TRBJ2-7
cdr3_aa: CASEGLREQYF

v_call: TRBV10-1
j_call: TRBJ2-7
cdr3_aa: CASNTGTGGGYEQYF

v_call: TRBV7-2
j_call: TRBJ1-2
cdr3_aa: CASSSRTSGGLYGYTF

v_call: TRBV29-1
j_call: TRBJ2-1
cdr3_aa: CSGGLESYNEQFF

v_call: TRBV20-1
j_call: TRBJ2-5
cdr3_aa: CSTRGWGLAGGTGRTQYF

v_call: TRBV7-9
j_call: TRBJ1-2
cdr3_aa: CASSLEGYGYTF

v_call: TRBV25-1
j_call: TRBJ1-5
cdr3_aa: CASSGPNQPQHF

v_call: TRBV20-1
j_call: TRBJ2-7
cdr3_aa: CSARDFGQGNSYEQYF

v_call: TRBV6-1
j_call: TRBJ1-5
cdr3_aa: CASRVEKSNQPQHF

v_call: TRBV25-1
j_call: TRBJ2-3
cdr3_aa: CASIAGDTDTQYF

v_call: TRBV6-5
j_call: TRBJ2-2
cdr3_aa: CASSYSTGQPKNTGELFF

v_call: TRBV29-1
j_call: TRBJ1-1
cdr3_aa: CSVEMGQGDTEAFF

v_call: TRBV3-1
j_call: TRBJ2-2
cdr3_aa: CASSPLPGQGTLTSGELFF

v_call: TRBV15
j_call: TRBJ2-2
cdr3_aa: CATSIIQGFAGELFF

v_call: TRBV24-1
j_call: TRBJ1-1
cdr3_aa: CATSDFRAEPPNTEAFF

v_call: TRBV4-3
j_call: TRBJ1-4
cdr3_aa: CASSQDRADATNEKLFF

v_call: TRBV10-3
j_call: TRBJ1-3
cdr3_aa: CASSPPWDTIYF

v_call: TRBV11-2
j_call: TRBJ2-7
cdr3_aa: CASSLGSIGRYEQYF

v_call: TRBV29-1
j_call: TRBJ1-2
cdr3_aa: CSGRTGTAIHYGYTF

v_call: TRBV10-1
j_call: TRBJ2-6
cdr3_aa: CASGTGSGANVLTF

v_call: TRBV6-6
j_call: TRBJ2-5
cdr3_aa: CASSYRETQYF

v_call: TRBV20-1
j_call: TRBJ1-1
cdr3_aa: CSARPNDRGGNTEAFF

v_call: TRBV7-9
j_call: TRBJ1-2
cdr3_aa: CASSPQGGTGNTF

v_call: TRBV5-1
j_call: TRBJ2-1
cdr3_aa: CASSSLAGGRDEQFF

v_call: TRBV19
j_call: TRBJ2-5
cdr3_aa: CASSPVQRGLETQYF

v_call: TRBV20-1
j_call: TRBJ2-7
cdr3_aa: CSAVRDYEQYF

v_call: TRBV29-1
j_call: TRBJ1-2
cdr3_aa: CSVVPPWTGGGGYTF

v_call: TRBV24-1
j_call: TRBJ2-7
cdr3_aa: CATSDSRTGYEQYF

v_call: TRBV20-1
j_call: TRBJ1-1
cdr3_aa: CSARDVMGQGDTEAFF

v_call: TRBV7-3
j_call: TRBJ2-7
cdr3_aa: CASSAGTGGLSSYEQYF

v_call: TRBV10-3
j_call: TRBJ2-7
cdr3_aa: CAISESGTSNYEQYF